This T cell receptor beta chain was recovered during a study of T cells in Graves' hyperthyroidism and ophthalmopathy (dated 2019 in TCRdb). With respect to the entire study: Peripheral blood was sampled at the time of initial diagnosis, prior to any treatment. To identify TCR V-J signatures that set the groups apart, the researchers used a discovery cohort of 100 patients, made up of fewer than 50 with Graves' ophthalmopathy and about 59 with stable Graves' hyperthyroidism. Whether ophthalmopathy could be predicted prospectively was tested in an independent validation cohort made up of 18 to 20 hyperthyroidism patients plus 17 patients who later progressed to ophthalmopathy. The 100 or so discovery patients were divided at random into training and test sets in a 7:3 ratio. In addition, the study compared T-cell repertoires in thyroid tissue and in blood from about six Graves' hyperthyroidism patients. Once sampling was done, hyperthyroidism patients were given methimazole at a starting dose of 30 mg daily, whereas ophthalmopathy patients were given high-dose intravenous methylprednisolone. The paper reports TCR Vbeta CDR3 sequencing of more than 120 peripheral blood samples: around 45 ophthalmopathy, about 75 hyperthyroidism and around 17 progressor patients.

Ophthalmopathy patients had moderately to severely active disease, with a Clinical Activity Score of 3 or more, a NOSPECS grade of 4 or more, and a disease duration of less than 3 months. Patients with uncontrolled infections, other autoimmune diseases, pregnancy or lactation were excluded. Diagnoses were established on the basis of clinical symptoms, serum thyroxine and TRAb, thyroid ultrasound, and orbital computed tomography. PBMCs were isolated from approximately 10 ml of fresh peripheral blood by Ficoll-Paque density gradient centrifugation. Total RNA was extracted using Trizol reagent, and RNA quality was assessed on an Agilent 2100 Bioanalyzer. CDR1 DFQATT and CDR2 SNEGSKA were looked up in the germline V gene (reference sequence). V gives up 7 bases and J gives up 2 bases, and the segment between their germline ends measures 12 bases. From the cysteine through the phenylalanine, the CDR3 covers 12 amino acids. Only CDR3 DNA is held: 36 bases, read in frame from base 1.

Overall study results and their limits: Most expanded thyroid clonotypes (frequency above 0.001) were also detected in blood, a finding suggesting that blood repertoires may reflect thyroid immune responses. A model built on a 13 V-J signature distinguished ophthalmopathy from stable hyperthyroidism, reaching 85% to 90% sensitivity and 81.08% specificity in cross-validation and 80%/75% in testing. In validation, the model predicted progression to ophthalmopathy with over 60% sensitivity and over 72% specificity, a median of roughly seven months before onset. No statistical method was used to fix the sample size in advance, and group allocation was not hidden from the investigators.

A note on this clonotype: The antigen it binds to is not known. Base qualities were left out, and no much larger clone turns up one base away.

The TCR beta CDR3 regions were amplified from the RNA transcripts. The TCR CDR3 was subjected to a first round of RT-PCR using the HTBI primer set and the Qiagen OneStep RT-PCR kit. Libraries were constructed in a second round of multiplex PCR, after which size selection and purification were performed. Sequencing of the libraries was done on an Illumina HiSeq2000 using paired-end 100 bp reads. Regarding the original processing steps: SOAPnuke was used to process the raw data, throwing out any read that contained adapters or uncalled bases, had a mean Phred below 15, or lacked an exact constant-primer or identifier match. High-quality paired reads were merged with COPE v1.2.5, and unique nucleotide sequences were defined as clonotypes. MiTCR v1.1 was used to align the clonotypes against IMGT TRBV, TRBD and TRBJ reference segments. The analysis was restricted to V-J combinations with a frequency above 0.0001, which together covered just over 98% of the repertoires. A TCS score was defined as the ratio between F50 (clonal expansion) and ExV (chaos), using BLOSUM62-based TCRdist between CDR3 peptides within each V-J. Welch's t-statistics and random forest reduced just over 500 V-J features to 10 to 15, which were used in a naive Bayes classifier (R e1071). The public reads were run again by TCRdb, first through fastp at Q25 and then through MiXCR, and only productive beta chains were kept. CDR3 protein sequences are deduplicated, and each keeps its most common genes and DNA. In this record, the V and J calls reflect TCRdb's handling and not the investigators' own analysis. Recorded for this sample are some 580,000 distinct CDR3 sequences; about 16% of them occurred a single time. Roughly 3.5% of the sample goes to the ten largest clones.

The chain is encoded by TRBV20-1 joined to TRBJ2-7, with TRBD2 perhaps the D gene, on 6 matching bases. The receptor's source is a woman aged 40-49 years with Graves' ophthalmopathy. The sample comprised blood. At the DNA level, the sequence is TGCAGTGGTTCGGGACTTGCCTACGAGCAGTACTTC. Translated, it gives CSGSGLAYEQYF.